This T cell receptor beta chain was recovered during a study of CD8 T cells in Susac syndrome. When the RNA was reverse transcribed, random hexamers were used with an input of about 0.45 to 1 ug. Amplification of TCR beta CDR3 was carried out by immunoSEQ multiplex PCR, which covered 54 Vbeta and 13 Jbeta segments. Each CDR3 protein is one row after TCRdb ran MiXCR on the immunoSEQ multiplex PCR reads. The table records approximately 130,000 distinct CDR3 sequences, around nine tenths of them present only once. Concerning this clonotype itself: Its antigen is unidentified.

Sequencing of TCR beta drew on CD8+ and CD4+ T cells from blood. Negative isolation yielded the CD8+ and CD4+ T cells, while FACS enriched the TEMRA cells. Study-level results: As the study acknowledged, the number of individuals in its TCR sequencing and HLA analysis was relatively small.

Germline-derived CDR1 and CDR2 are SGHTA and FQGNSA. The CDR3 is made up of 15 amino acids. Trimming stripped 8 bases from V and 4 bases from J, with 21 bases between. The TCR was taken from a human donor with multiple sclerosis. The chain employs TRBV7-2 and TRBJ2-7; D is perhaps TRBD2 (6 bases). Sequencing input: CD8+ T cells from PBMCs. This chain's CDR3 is CASAQFVSSAYEQYF. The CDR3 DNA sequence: TGTGCCAGCGCCCAGTTCGTGTCTAGCGCTTACGAGCAGTACTTC.